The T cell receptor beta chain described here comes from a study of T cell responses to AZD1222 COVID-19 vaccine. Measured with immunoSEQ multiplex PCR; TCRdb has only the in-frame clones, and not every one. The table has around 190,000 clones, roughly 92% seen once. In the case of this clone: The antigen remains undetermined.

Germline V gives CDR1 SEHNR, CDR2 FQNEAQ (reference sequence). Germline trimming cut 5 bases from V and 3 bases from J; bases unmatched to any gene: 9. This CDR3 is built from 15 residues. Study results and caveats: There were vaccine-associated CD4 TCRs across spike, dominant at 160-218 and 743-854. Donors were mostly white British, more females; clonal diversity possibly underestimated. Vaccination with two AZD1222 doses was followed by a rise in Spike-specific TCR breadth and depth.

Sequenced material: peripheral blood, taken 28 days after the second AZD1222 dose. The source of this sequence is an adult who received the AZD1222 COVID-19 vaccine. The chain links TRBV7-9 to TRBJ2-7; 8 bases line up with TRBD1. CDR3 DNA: TGTGCCAGCAGCCCAACGACAGGGGCAGGCTACGAGCAGTACTTC. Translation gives CASSPTTGAGYEQYF. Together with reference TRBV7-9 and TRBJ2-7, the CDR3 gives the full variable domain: DTGVSQNPRHKITKRGQNVTFRCDPISEHNRLYWYRQTLGQGPEFLTYFQNEAQLEKSRLLSDRFSAERPKGSFSTLEIQRTEQGDSAMYLCASSPTTGAGYEQYFGPGTRLTVT.